The T cell receptor beta chain described here comes from a study of fetal regulatory T cell absence and autoimmunity. Germline-derived CDR1 and CDR2 are SGDLS and YYNGEE. Trimming took off 10 bases at V and 6 bases at J, with 14 bases between the two ends. The CDR3 is 11 residues long. Sequencing used immunoSEQ multiplex PCR; TCRdb keeps in-frame clones, though not all of them. The repertoire holds 95,000 or so clones, with 60% to 80% as singletons. As to this clone: Its antigen is not known.

Points from the study as a whole: Antigen-driven pancreatic autoimmunity before birth in IPEX was inferred from oligoclonal enrichment. Cord blood and pancreas showed broadly similar TRB gene family usage.

This receptor was obtained from a male donor with IPEX syndrome. The sample was pancreas tissue. The rearrangement links TRBV9 to TRBJ2-7; possible D gene TRBD2, 6 bases. The CDR3 sequence: CAGGVGVEQYF. The CDR3 DNA sequence: TGTGCCGGAGGGGTAGGAGTCGAGCAGTACTTC. Supplemented by reference TRBV9 and TRBJ2-7, the full variable domain reads DSGVTQTPKHLITATGQRVTLRCSPRSGDLSVYWYQQSLDQGLQFLIQYYNGEERAKGNILERFSAQQFPDLHSELNLSSLELGDSALYFCAGGVGVEQYFGPGTRLTVT.